Sequencing of this T cell receptor (beta chain) was carried out in a study of T cells in Graves' hyperthyroidism and ophthalmopathy. The CDR3 has 14 amino acids. Germline loops: CDR1 SGDLS, CDR2 YYNGEE. Trimming cost V 3 bases and J 8 bases; bases outside gene matches: 3. TCR beta CDR3 regions were amplified from RNA transcripts. TCR CDR3 regions were first amplified by RT-PCR with HTBI primers. TCRdb recomputed calls from the multiplex PCR reads with MiXCR, one row per CDR3 protein. The repertoire holds hundreds of thousands of distinct CDR3 sequences, around a sixth seen once, with approximately 7.5% in the top ten. Stable Graves' hyperthyroidism meant no ophthalmopathy progression within 18 months. This clonotype was counted a few times.

This clonotype was sampled from a woman between 18 and 29 years old with Graves' hyperthyroidism. J is TRBJ1-6 and V is TRBV9, with 9 bases that match TRBD1. The sample was blood. In nucleotides, the CDR3 is TGTGCCAGCAGCGGGACAGGGGAGTATTCACCCCTCCACTTT. Residues: CASSGTGEYSPLHF. The full variable domain, rest sourced from reference TRBV9 and TRBJ1-6, is DSGVTQTPKHLITATGQRVTLRCSPRSGDLSVYWYQQSLDQGLQFLIQYYNGEERAKGNILERFSAQQFPDLHSELNLSSLELGDSALYFCASSGTGEYSPLHFGNGTRLTVT.